This T cell receptor (beta chain) emerged from a study of T-cell reconstitution after alpha-beta-depleted transplantation in children. Study conclusions and caveats: Roughly two months post-transplant, alpha-beta T cells reportedly originated from several hundred graft clones that had expanded. For some patients, TCRbeta diversity was high at day 60 because of recipient T cells and thymic progenitors that survived. A year post-transplant, T-cell counts and diversity derived mostly from newly produced T cells.

Unique molecular identifiers were incorporated when the TCRbeta library was constructed. TCRdb itself ran the PCR reads through MiXCR, one entry per CDR3 protein. Found here are 500,000 or so distinct CDR3 sequences, approximately 10% of them singletons; the top ten hold 14%. In its sample, this clonotype was seen a few times. Its antigen is not known. The CDR3 length is 14 residues. V dropped 0 bases and J dropped 5; count of bases not matched to a gene: 3. CDR1 DFQATT and CDR2 SNEGSKA come from the germline V gene (reference sequence). The V and J genes are TRBV20-1 and TRBJ2-3; 9 positions match TRBD2. The specimen was PBMCs, mostly from graft donor cells, collected 180 days after TCRalphabeta/CD19-depleted stem cell transplant. The origin of this receptor is a female patient aged 2-9 years who had a stem cell transplant for aplastic anemia, so the T cells may come from the graft donor. The CDR3 is CSAREGSGRDTQYF. In DNA, the CDR3 is TGCAGTGCTAGAGAGGGTAGCGGGAGAGATACGCAGTATTTT.